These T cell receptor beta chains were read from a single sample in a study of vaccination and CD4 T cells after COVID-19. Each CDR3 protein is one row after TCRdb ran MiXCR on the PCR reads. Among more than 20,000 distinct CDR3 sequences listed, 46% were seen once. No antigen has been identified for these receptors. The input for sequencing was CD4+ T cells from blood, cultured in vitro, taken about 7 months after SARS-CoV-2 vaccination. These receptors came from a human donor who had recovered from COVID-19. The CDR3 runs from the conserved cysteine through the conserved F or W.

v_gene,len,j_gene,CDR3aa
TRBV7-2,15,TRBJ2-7,CASSFHDRNSYEQYF
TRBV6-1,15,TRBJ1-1,CASIGRQEGNTEAFF
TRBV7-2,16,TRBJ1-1,CASSPPVWGRNTEAFF
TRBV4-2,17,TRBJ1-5,CASSQDWVRAGNQPQHF
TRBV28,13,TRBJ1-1,CASSFWAGDKAFF
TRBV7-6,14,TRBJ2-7,CASSLRGTSYEQYF
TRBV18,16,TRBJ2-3,CASSHQPGTSTDTQYF
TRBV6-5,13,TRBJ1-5,CASSFGQNQPQHF
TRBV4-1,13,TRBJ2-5,CASSQVLGETQYF
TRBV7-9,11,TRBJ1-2,CASSLPYGYTF
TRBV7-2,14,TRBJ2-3,CASSLGPSTDTQYF
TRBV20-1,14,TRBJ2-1,CSALAASGDNEQFF
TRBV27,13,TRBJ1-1,CASSYRGSREAFF
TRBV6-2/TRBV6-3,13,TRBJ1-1,CASRRGLNTEAFF
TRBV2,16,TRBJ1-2,CASSEVQVPSFYGYTF